Listed below are T cell receptor beta chains from one sample, sequenced in a study of cytomegalovirus exposure and HLA in healthy donors. Assay used: immunoSEQ multiplex PCR; TCRdb lists only in-frame clones, some missing. This sample has about 140,000 clones, with 70% to 90% found just once. The sample consisted of PBMCs. All receptors derive from a woman aged 18-29 years in good health and CMV-seropositive. Each CDR3 is given with its conserved first and last residue. The D gene is left open where the match is weak. Not all rows give a size; the values are once, few, many and, for expanded clones, a class.

J gene | V gene | D gene | clone size | CDR3 DNA | CDR3 protein
TRBJ2-2 | TRBV11-3 | . | . | TGTGCCAGCACCGACAGTTACACCGGGGAGCTGTTTTTT | CASTDSYTGELFF
TRBJ2-2 | TRBV11-2 | TRBD2 | . | TGTGCCAGCAGCACAGCGGGACTAGCGGGACCTAACCGGGAGCTGTTTTTT | CASSTAGLAGPNRELFF
TRBJ2-1 | TRBV21-1 | . | . | TGTGCCAGCTTAGCCTCCAATGAGCAGTTCTTC | CASLASNEQFF
TRBJ1-1 | TRBV10-3 | . | . | TGTGCCATCAGTGAGCCCCACAACAGTCTGAACACTGAAGCTTTCTTT | CAISEPHNSLNTEAFF
TRBJ2-3 | TRBV7-8 | . | . | TGTGCCAGCAGCTTAGCTCGATCTAGGCCTAGCACAGATACGCAGTATTTT | CASSLARSRPSTDTQYF
TRBJ2-5 | TRBV7-9 | . | . | TGTGCCAGCAGCTTAGCCCGAACAGGGCCCCAAGAGACCCAGTACTTC | CASSLARTGPQETQYF
TRBJ2-3 | TRBV7-3 | TRBD1 | . | TGTGCCAGCAGCACGGGACAGGGCGCCTCCCATACGCAGTATTTT | CASSTGQGASHTQYF
TRBJ2-2 | TRBV28 | TRBD2 | . | TGTGCCAGCACGGGGGGGAACACCGGGGAGCTGTTTTTT | CASTGGNTGELFF
TRBJ2-1 | TRBV5-4 | TRBD2 | . | TGTGCCAGCAGCTTGTTGGCTAGCGGGAGGGACAATGAGCAGTTCTTC | CASSLLASGRDNEQFF
TRBJ1-3 | TRBV6-1 | . | . | TGTGCCAGCAGTTCCATGAGTTCCTCTGGAAACACCATATATTTT | CASSSMSSSGNTIYF
TRBJ2-2 | TRBV5-6 | TRBD1 | . | TGTGCCAGCAGCGGAAGACAGGGCGGCACCGGGGAGCTGTTTTTT | CASSGRQGGTGELFF
TRBJ1-1 | TRBV27 | TRBD1 | . | TGTGCCAGCAGCACCCAGGGGGCTGTGACTGAAGCTTTCTTT | CASSTQGAVTEAFF
TRBJ1-1 | TRBV6-5 | . | . | TGTGCCAGCAGTTACGAGGGGAGGGACACTGAAGCTTTCTTT | CASSYEGRDTEAFF
TRBJ2-2 | TRBV19 | TRBD2 | . | TGTGCCAGTAGTATAATACGGGGGGCGAACACCGGGGAGCTGTTTTTT | CASSIIRGANTGELFF
TRBJ2-7 | TRBV5-1 | . | few | TGCGCCAGCAGCATCGCGGGTTACTCCTACGAGCAGTACTTC | CASSIAGYSYEQYF
TRBJ2-7 | TRBV6-6 | . | once | TGTGCCAGCAGTTACACGGACTCCCACCTATCCGAGCAGTACTTC | CASSYTDSHLSEQYF
TRBJ2-1 | TRBV7-3 | TRBD2 | . | TGTGCCAGCAGTACCACTCCGGGACTAGAGCAGTTCTTC | CASSTTPGLEQFF